A single sample is the source of the 8 T cell receptor beta chains below, sequenced in a study of CDR3 diversity in severe acne. TCRdb analysed the PCR reads with MiXCR anew, one entry per CDR3 protein. This sample has approximately 79,000 distinct CDR3 sequences, with over 45% found just once. Material: blood. These receptors were obtained from a male donor in good health, serving as a control.

This clonotype was seen only a few times. This rearrangement joins TRBV15 to TRBJ1-1; D is perhaps TRBD1 (6 bases). CDR3 length equals 14 residues. V was cut by 0 bases and J by 6 bases, with 11 bases left in between. Germline CDR1 reads LNHNV; CDR2 reads YYDKDF (reference sequence). The CDR3 coding sequence is TGTGCCACCAGCAGAGATTTGGGGGCCTCTGAAGCTTTCTTT. Translating it yields CATSRDLGASEAFF. The full variable domain, completed using reference TRBV15 and TRBJ1-1, is DAMVIQNPRYQVTQFGKPVTLSCSQTLNHNVMYWYQQKSSQAPKLLFHYYDKDFNNEADTPDNFQSRRPNTSFCFLDIRSPGLGDTAMYLCATSRDLGASEAFFGQGTRLTVV.

The V and J genes are TRBV7-9 and TRBJ1-5; D is uncertain. The CDR3 loop spans 12 amino acids. The germline V and J ends were trimmed by 1 base and 6 bases, with 4 bases remaining between them. From germline, CDR1 is SEHNR and CDR2 FQNEAQ (reference sequence). The CDR3: CASSLGPQPQHF. The CDR3 coding sequence is TGTGCCAGCAGCTTAGGCCCTCAGCCCCAGCATTTT.

This clonotype came up a few times. This sequence joins TRBV15 and TRBJ2-5, with D possibly being TRBD2 (5 bases). This CDR3 has 13 residues. The germline V and J ends were trimmed by 0 bases and 4 bases, with 6 bases remaining between them. CDR1 and CDR2 from the germline V gene are LNHNV and YYDKDF (reference sequence). In DNA form, the CDR3 reads TGTGCCACCAGCAGAGATCGGGGAGAGACCCAGTACTTC. Translated: CATSRDRGETQYF.

V and J are TRBV10-3 and TRBJ2-3; TRBD2 aligns across 10 bases. Germline lookup yields CDR1 ENHRY and CDR2 SYGVKD. This CDR3 has 14 amino acids. V dropped 5 bases and J dropped 5; count of bases not matched to a gene: 4. Written as DNA, the CDR3 is TGTGCCATCAGTAGCGGGAGGGCCGGAGATACGCAGTATTTT. Its translation: CAISSGRAGDTQYF.

V usage is TRBV6-5 and J usage is TRBJ1-2, with D possibly being TRBD1 (5 bases). V gave up 0 bases and J gave up 4 bases, with 12 bases separating them. The length of the CDR3 is 15 residues. Germline V gives CDR1 MNHEY, CDR2 SVGAGI. CDR3 loop: CASSYSQGVGYGYTF. The DNA for the CDR3 is TGTGCCAGCAGTTACTCGCAGGGAGTGGGCTATGGCTACACCTTC.

Of note for this clonotype: A much more abundant neighbour one base away suggests this may be a read error. This sequence joins TRBV6-4 and TRBJ1-1; the D is unclear. Germline loops: CDR1 MRHNA, CDR2 SNTAGT. The length of the CDR3 is 12 residues. CDR3 nucleotide sequence: TGTGCCAGCAGTGACTGGGGATCTGAAGCTTCCTTT. Translated, it gives CASSDWGSEASF.

Notes on this clonotype: A much larger clonotype is one base distant, so this may be a read error. This chain connects TRBV3-1 to TRBJ2-1; TRBD1 agrees at 8 bases. Germline CDR1 and CDR2: LGHDT and YNNKEL (reference sequence). The CDR3 length is 14 residues. CDR3 amino acids: CASSPRTGMYEQLF. DNA of the CDR3: TGTGCCAGCAGCCCAAGGACAGGGATGTATGAGCAGCTCTTC.

This sequence joins TRBV19 and TRBJ2-7; D is perhaps TRBD1 or TRBD2 (5 bases each). Germline CDR1 reads LNHDA; CDR2 reads SQIVND (reference sequence). V lost 4 bases and J 3 bases, leaving 10 bases between the germline ends. The CDR3 consists of 13 residues. The CDR3 bases are TGTGCCAGTAGTACGGGACGGGACTACGAGCAGTACTTC. Translating it yields CASSTGRDYEQYF.